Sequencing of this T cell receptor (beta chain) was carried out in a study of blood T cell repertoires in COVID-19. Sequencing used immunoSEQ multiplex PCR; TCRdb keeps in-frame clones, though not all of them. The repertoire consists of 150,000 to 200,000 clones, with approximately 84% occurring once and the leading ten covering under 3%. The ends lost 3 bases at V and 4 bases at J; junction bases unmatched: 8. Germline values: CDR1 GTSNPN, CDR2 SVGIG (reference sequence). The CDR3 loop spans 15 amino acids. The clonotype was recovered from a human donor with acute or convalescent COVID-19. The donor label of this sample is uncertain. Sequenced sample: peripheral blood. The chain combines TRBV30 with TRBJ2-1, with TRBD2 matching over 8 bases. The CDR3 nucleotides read TGTGCCTGGAGACCCAGACTAGCGTATTACAATGAGCAGTTCTTC. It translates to CAWRPRLAYYNEQFF.